Included here is one TCR beta chain sequence, with context. The antigen it recognizes is unknown. Base qualities are not at hand, and no much larger clone is one base apart. This sample was included in a study of blood T cell repertoires in COVID-19 (dated by TCRdb to the early 2020s). Describing the broader study: The collaborator samples originated in the United States, Italy and Spain and spanned the acute and convalescent phases of COVID-19. The samples were drawn from two sources: the first 160 participants of the ongoing ImmuneRACE study, and 1,000 to 1,500 subjects contributed by 6 global collaborators. Subjects who had been exposed to COVID-19, were actively infected with it, or had recovered from it provided the deeply sampled blood TCRbeta repertoires that made up the dataset. The repertoires were made available in a free public database intended to serve as a resource for research on the immune response to SARS-CoV-2. HLA class I and class II types, where available, came from metadata supplied by the sample provider rather than from assay-based typing. The sample metadata nearly always contained a de-identified subject ID, COVID-19 status, age in years and sex. The prospective study material was composed of cDNA or gDNA derived from T cells, B-cell-depleted T cells, or PBMCs.

What the work shows at the level of the full study, not this receptor alone: How much clinical and demographic metadata was included differed by source and by participant, and the metadata was provided uncurated.

The collaborating institutions used their own protocols to collect whole blood in K2EDTA tubes. For TCRbeta analysis, collaborator samples were shipped as frozen whole blood, as isolated PBMCs, or as DNA extracted from either sample type. TCRbeta CDR3 regions were amplified from genomic DNA using the immunoSEQ Assay, a bias-controlled multiplex PCR. The source study handled its data this way. Nucleated cell counts per sample were estimated from amplification of reference gene primers within the assay. To quantify the absolute abundance of each unique TCRbeta CDR3 rearrangement, sequence reads were collapsed and filtered. Productive Simpson clonality was computed per sample as the square root of Simpson's diversity index over productive rearrangements. In TCRdb, the immuneACCESS table is reduced to in-frame sequences with V and J assigned. These tables do not hold every clone; where another copy was compared, an unresolved V gene accounts for under half, and the others remain unexplained. V, J and clone size are those of that table, while D and trimming were read from the DNA. The sample records about 81,000 clones, roughly 83% of which are singletons. 20% to 30% of the sample belongs to the ten largest clones.

The CDR3 goes from the cysteine to the phenylalanine over 14 residues. Just CDR3 DNA is preserved here, 42 bases in frame from base 1. From the germline V gene, CDR1 is ENHRY and CDR2 is SYGVKD. V is reduced by 3 bases and J by 3 bases, leaving a spacing of 8 bases between them. The material sequenced was peripheral blood. The V and J genes are TRBV10-3 and TRBJ1-4; a confident D gene designation cannot be given. The sequence derives from a human donor in a cohort sampled during active COVID-19. The CDR3 loop reads CAISESGANEKLFF. The DNA sequence follows: TGTGCCATCAGTGAATCCGGGGCTAATGAAAAACTGTTTTTT.